This T cell receptor beta chain was sequenced for a study of blood T cell repertoires in COVID-19. Overall study context: Samples came from the United States, Italy and Spain, spanning acute and convalescent COVID-19. PBMCs, B-cell-depleted T cells, or T cells were the source of the cDNA or gDNA that made up the material.

Original handling: The assay estimated nucleated cells by amplifying reference gene primers. Clones were sequenced by immunoSEQ multiplex PCR, and TCRdb holds only the in-frame ones, with some missing. The D gene and trimming were derived from the DNA, and the V and J assignments and clone size from that table. There are approximately 350,000 clones in the sample; around 90% occur only once, and about 1.2% lies in the top ten. CDR1 ENHRY and CDR2 SYGVKD come from the germline V gene. V lost 6 bases to trimming and J lost 5 bases; unmatched junction nucleotides: 8. This CDR3 region has 14 residues. The sequencing sample was made of peripheral blood. The sequence was obtained from a middle-aged man with acute or convalescent COVID-19. The V and J genes are TRBV10-3 and TRBJ2-7; 9 nucleotides line up with TRBD1. The CDR3 here is CAIRATGGDNEQYF. In DNA form, the CDR3 reads TGTGCCATCAGAGCGACAGGGGGAGATAACGAGCAGTACTTC.